This T cell receptor beta chain appears in the sequencing data of a study of T cells in Graves' hyperthyroidism and ophthalmopathy. Study overall: Peripheral blood collection took place at initial diagnosis, before any treatment. Study findings and constraints: Most thyroid clonotypes expanded above 0.001 appeared in blood too.

Based on clinical symptoms, serum thyroxine and TRAb, thyroid ultrasound and orbital computed tomography, diagnoses were reached. This clonotype was detected a few times. Its antigen is undetermined. The source material, RNA transcripts, was used to amplify TCR beta CDR3 regions. First-round RT-PCR with HTBI primers amplified the TCR CDR3 region. TCRdb independently ran MiXCR on the multiplex PCR reads; one entry per CDR3 protein. Of 500,000 to 800,000 distinct CDR3 sequences in the sample, more than 12% were seen once. CDR1 and CDR2 (germline): KGHSH, LQKENI. This CDR3 is built from 17 residues. V was pared by 3 bases and J by 1 base, with 16 bases between.

The chain links TRBV18 to TRBJ2-1; D unresolved. This receptor was obtained from a woman aged 45-60 years with Graves' ophthalmopathy. Source material: blood. The CDR3 protein is CASSPTAEPGSYNEQFF. Here the CDR3 DNA reads TGTGCCAGCTCACCTACCGCGGAACCTGGATCCTACAATGAGCAGTTCTTC.